Below are 30 T cell receptor beta chains sequenced from a single sample in a study of T cell repertoires in cytomegalovirus infection. Using its own MiXCR run on the reads, TCRdb lists one record per CDR3 protein. Of 150,000 to 200,000 distinct CDR3 sequences detected, over 13% appear once; the ten largest clones hold 25% to 30%. The specimen sequenced was PBMCs. These receptors came from a human donor in good health (CMV status not recorded). Some clones in this sample may be carry-over from other donors' samples.

This clonotype was seen many times. The chain carries TRBV7-9 and TRBJ2-5; D might be TRBD1 or TRBD2, each matching 5 bases. V dropped 7 bases and J dropped 1 base, with 16 bases sitting between them. Germline V gene sequence: CDR1 SEHNR, CDR2 FQNEAQ (reference sequence). CDR3 length equals 15 residues. Written as DNA, the CDR3 is TGTGCCAGCAACCTTAACCCGAGGGGCCAAGAGACCCAGTACTTC. Its protein product is CASNLNPRGQETQYF.

The chain links TRBV5-6 to TRBJ2-1; tentatively, D is TRBD1 (5 bases). With 2 bases removed from V and 6 bases from J, the gap between germline ends came to 24 bases. In germline, CDR1 is SGHDT, CDR2 YYEEEE. The CDR3 runs 18 residues. For the CDR3, the DNA is TGTGCCAGCAGCTTAGAGTTAGGGGCCCGAACGAGCTTCAATGAGCAGTTCTTC. Amino acids: CASSLELGARTSFNEQFF.

The rearrangement links TRBV20-1 to TRBJ1-1; D unclear. V shed 0 bases and J shed 1 base, with 9 bases lying between them. This CDR3 has 14 residues. The germline gives CDR1 DFQATT, CDR2 SNEGSKA (reference sequence). The CDR3 sequence is CSARDLGSNTEAFF. CDR3 coding DNA: TGCAGTGCTAGAGATCTAGGGTCGAACACTGAAGCTTTCTTT.

The chain links TRBV23-1 to TRBJ2-1; D not certain. TRBV23-1 is an open reading frame whose function is uncertain. CDR3 length: 12 residues. Trimming took off 11 bases at V and 12 bases at J, with 20 bases between the two ends. As DNA, the CDR3 is TGCGCCCCTCCCCCCTCCTACAACGTGCAGTTCTTC. It translates to CAPPPSYNVQFF.

This clonotype was seen a few times. This chain connects TRBV6-2 or TRBV6-3 to TRBJ2-7, with D uncertain. Trimming pared 2 bases from V and 5 bases from J, leaving 16 bases between. The CDR3 is 15 amino acids. Germline V gene lookup returns CDR1 MNHEY and CDR2 SVGEGT. This CDR3 reads CASSYEASTRHEQYF. The CDR3, as DNA: TGTGCCAGCAGTTACGAGGCCAGTACGAGGCACGAGCAGTACTTC.

At least ten counts were recorded for this clonotype. This rearrangement joins TRBV7-3 to TRBJ1-1, with D tentatively TRBD1 (6 bases). CDR1 is SGHTA and CDR2 is FQGTGA in the germline V gene. Trimming pared 0 bases from V and 5 bases from J, leaving 13 bases between. The CDR3 length is 15 residues. The CDR3 protein is CASSLTGGGGTEAFF. The DNA of the CDR3 is TGTGCCAGCAGCTTAACGGGGGGCGGGGGGACTGAAGCTTTCTTT.

This rearrangement joins TRBV6-6 to TRBJ1-6; unclear D gene. From germline, CDR1 is MNHNY and CDR2 SVGAGI (reference sequence). With 4 bases removed from V and 7 bases from J, the gap between germline ends came to 26 bases. The CDR3 loop spans 19 amino acids. The CDR3 DNA follows: TGTGCCAGCAGTTTCGACCTCCCGGGTCCGAGAGAGTTCAATTCACCCCTCCACTTT. Translation: CASSFDLPGPREFNSPLHF.

The chain joins TRBV12-3 or TRBV12-4 to TRBJ2-1, with 8 bases that match TRBD2. The ends lost 3 bases at V and 6 bases at J; junction bases unmatched: 7. CDR3 length: 15 residues. This chain's CDR3 is CASSFQLADSNEQFF. As DNA, the CDR3 is TGTGCCAGCAGTTTTCAACTAGCGGATTCCAATGAGCAGTTCTTC.

This clonotype was seen a handful of times. V and J are TRBV28 and TRBJ1-4, with D tentatively TRBD1 (6 bases). The CDR3 contains 16 residues. V dropped 6 bases and J dropped 0 bases, with 14 bases sitting between them. The V gene's germline CDR1 is MDHEN and CDR2 SYDVKM. CDR3 in amino acids: CASSEGGPATNEKLFF. The DNA for the CDR3 is TGTGCCAGCAGCGAGGGGGGCCCCGCAACTAATGAAAAACTGTTTTTT.

This clonotype was counted many times. This rearrangement joins TRBV7-8 to TRBJ2-7; TRBD1 agrees at 11 bases. CDR3 length: 15 residues. Germline-derived CDR1 and CDR2 are SGHVS and FQNEAQ. Trimming cost V 5 bases and J 5 bases; bases outside gene matches: 8. For the CDR3, the DNA is TGTGCCAGCAGCGACGGACAGGGGGCGAGAAACGAGCAGTACTTC. It translates to CASSDGQGARNEQYF.

At least ten counts were recorded for this clonotype. This CDR3 reads CASSQEAGGSPLHF. DNA of the CDR3: TGCGCCAGCAGCCAAGAGGCAGGGGGATCACCCCTCCACTTT. V is TRBV4-1 and J is TRBJ1-6, with TRBD1 matching 7 bases. Trimming removed 0 bases from V and 10 bases from J; junction bases left unmatched: 3. The CDR3 is 14 residues long. Per germline, CDR1 MGHRA and CDR2 YSYEKL.

The gene calls are TRBV20-1 and TRBJ2-7; D is uncertain. Deletions cut 1 base from V and 4 bases from J, with 14 bases between. In germline, CDR1 is DFQATT, CDR2 SNEGSKA (reference sequence). The CDR3 contains 14 residues. The CDR3 spells CSARGPLIAYEQYF. In nucleotides, the CDR3 is TGCAGTGCTAGAGGCCCTTTAATAGCTTACGAGCAGTACTTC.

The sample holds a few counts of this clonotype. This chain connects TRBV15 to TRBJ2-7; no reliable D call. Trimming left V 11 bases short and J 0 bases short, with 11 bases between. Germline CDR1 and CDR2: LNHNV and YYDKDF (reference sequence). CDR3 size: 12 residues. Here the CDR3 reads CASGINSYEQYF. The CDR3, as DNA: TGTGCCTCTGGGATTAACTCCTACGAGCAGTACTTC.

In its sample, this clonotype was seen many times. This sequence joins TRBV2 and TRBJ1-4; 7 positions match TRBD1. Trimming cost V 4 bases and J 8 bases; bases outside gene matches: 1. CDR1 and CDR2 (germline): SNHLY, FYNNEI. The CDR3 length is 12 residues. The CDR3 sequence: CASSGGGEKLFF. CDR3 DNA sequence: TGTGCCAGCAGTGGAGGGGGCGAAAAACTGTTTTTT.

Worth noting for this clonotype: Possible read error: a much larger clone is one base away. V is TRBV7-2 and J is TRBJ2-1, with 7 bases aligning to TRBD1. Looked up from germline, CDR1 is SGHTA and CDR2 is FQGNSA. The length of the CDR3 is 16 residues. Losses at the gene ends were 5 bases for V and 2 bases for J; bases not matched to a gene: 9. CDR3 coding DNA: TGTGCCAGCAGCGACCAATCCGGGACAGCCTACAATGAGCAGTTCTTC. Protein sequence: CASSDQSGTAYNEQFF.

This clonotype was counted only a few times. V is TRBV7-9 and J is TRBJ2-7; a possible D gene is TRBD2 (6 bases). Trimming shortened V by 5 bases and J by 3 bases, and 14 bases separated the two germline ends. This CDR3 has 14 amino acids. Looked up from germline, CDR1 is SEHNR and CDR2 is FQNEAQ (reference sequence). The CDR3 loop is CASSPPTSFYEQYF. The DNA for the CDR3 is TGTGCCAGCAGCCCACCGACTAGTTTCTACGAGCAGTACTTC.

This clonotype was seen ten or more times. This CDR3 is CASSPKTPSSYNEQFF. The CDR3 region has the DNA TGTGCCAGCAGTCCGAAGACACCGAGCTCCTACAATGAGCAGTTCTTC. J is TRBJ2-1 and V is TRBV7-8; D unresolved. The CDR3 loop spans 16 amino acids. The germline V gene encodes CDR1 SGHVS and CDR2 FQNEAQ. V dropped 6 bases and J dropped 0 bases, with 15 bases sitting between them.

V gene TRBV27 combines with J gene TRBJ1-1, with D possibly being TRBD1 (5 bases). V was trimmed by 8 bases and J by 4 bases, leaving 14 bases between them. This CDR3 has 13 amino acids. Per the germline V gene, CDR1 is MNHEY and CDR2 is SMNVEV (reference sequence). CDR3 residues: CASGTIKATEAFF. In nucleotides, the CDR3 is TGTGCCAGCGGGACCATAAAGGCCACTGAAGCTTTCTTT.

The chain is built from TRBV20-1 and TRBJ2-3; D is unresolved. CDR1 DFQATT and CDR2 SNEGSKA come from the germline V gene (reference sequence). Trimming shortened V by 0 bases and J by 8 bases, and 12 bases separated the two germline ends. This CDR3 contains 13 residues. The CDR3, as DNA: TGCAGTGCTAGAGATCGCGTGTCCGTTACGCAGTATTTT. Translating it yields CSARDRVSVTQYF.

There are many counts of this clonotype. The chain is built from TRBV2 and TRBJ2-3; 12 nucleotides match TRBD2. CDR3 length: 16 residues. Unmatched junction bases numbered 5, after V lost 5 bases and J lost 2 bases. Germline-derived CDR1 and CDR2 are SNHLY and FYNNEI. CDR3 nucleotide sequence: TGTGCCAGCAGTATTGGACTAGCGGGACTCACAGATACGCAGTATTTT. Translating gives CASSIGLAGLTDTQYF. Full variable domain (rest looked up from reference TRBV2 and TRBJ2-3): EPEVTQTPSHQVTQMGQEVILRCVPISNHLYFYWYRQILGQKVEFLVSFYNNEISEKSEIFDDQFSVERPDGSNFTLKIRSTKLEDSAMYFCASSIGLAGLTDTQYFGPGTRLTVL.

At least ten counts were recorded for this clonotype. V usage is TRBV7-9 and J usage is TRBJ2-7, with 11 nucleotides matching TRBD2. CDR1 and CDR2 from the germline V gene are SEHNR and FQNEAQ (reference sequence). The V gene end was trimmed by 1 base and the J gene end by 5 bases; junction bases not matched to a gene: 4. This CDR3 is built from 15 residues. CDR3 in amino acids: CASSLVTSGSDEQYF. CDR3 nucleotides: TGTGCCAGCAGCTTAGTAACTAGCGGGAGCGACGAGCAGTACTTC.

In DNA form, the CDR3 reads TGCGCCAGCAGCCAAGATGGAAGCAGGGCGGGCGGCTACACCTTC. This translates into CASSQDGSRAGGYTF. This chain joins TRBV4-3 and TRBJ1-2; tentative D call: TRBD1 (5 bases). Between the trimmed V and J ends, which lost 0 bases and 8 bases, there was a span of 16 bases. CDR3 size: 15 residues. The germline V gene has CDR1 LGHNA and CDR2 YSLEER.

J is TRBJ1-1 and V is TRBV7-9; unclear D gene. Germline assignment: CDR1 SEHNR and CDR2 FQNEAQ (reference sequence). V was cut by 1 base and J by 1 base, with 10 bases left in between. The CDR3 consists of 15 residues. The CDR3 coding sequence is TGTGCCAGCAGCTTAGTTTTCAGTAAGAACACTGAAGCTTTCTTT. This translates into CASSLVFSKNTEAFF.

In its sample, this clonotype was seen many times. The chain combines TRBV7-9 with TRBJ2-7, with 7 bases matching TRBD1. The CDR3 contains 14 residues. Per the germline V gene, CDR1 is SEHNR and CDR2 is FQNEAQ (reference sequence). The J segment lost 4 bases and the V segment lost 5 bases, leaving 8 bases of the junction unmatched. CDR3 sequence reads: CASSPPGTAYEQYF. For the CDR3, the DNA is TGTGCCAGCAGCCCCCCCGGGACAGCGTACGAGCAGTACTTC.

This chain connects TRBV20-1 to TRBJ2-1; 10 nucleotides line up with TRBD2. V was pared by 0 bases and J by 3 bases, with 2 bases of the junction left unmatched. The length of the CDR3 is 15 residues. CDR1 is DFQATT and CDR2 is SNEGSKA in the germline V gene (reference sequence). CDR3 protein: CSARDTSGNYNEQFF. CDR3 nucleotides: TGCAGTGCTAGAGATACTAGCGGGAACTACAATGAGCAGTTCTTC.

The sample holds a few counts of this clonotype. V is TRBV19 and J is TRBJ1-5; D remains ambiguous. Germline CDR1 LNHDA, CDR2 SQIVND (reference sequence). Trimming shortened V by 7 bases and J by 3 bases, and 16 bases separated the two germline ends. The CDR3 contains 15 residues. The CDR3: CASTTRRVFNQPQHF. CDR3 bases: TGTGCCAGTACCACGCGCCGGGTCTTCAATCAGCCCCAGCATTTT.

The sample holds many counts of this clonotype. This chain links TRBV7-2 with TRBJ2-3; 11 bases line up with TRBD2. Germline V gene lookup returns CDR1 SGHTA and CDR2 FQGNSA. V shed 4 bases, J shed 2 bases, and the junction held 8 bases outside the gene matches. The CDR3 loop spans 17 amino acids. As DNA, the CDR3 is TGTGCCAGCAGCTCAGGACCGGGACTAGCGGCCACAGATACGCAGTATTTT. Its protein product is CASSSGPGLAATDTQYF. The full variable domain, completed using reference TRBV7-2 and TRBJ2-3, is GAGVSQSPSNKVTEKGKDVELRCDPISGHTALYWYRQSLGQGLEFLIYFQGNSAPDKSGLPSDRFSAERTGGSVSTLTIQRTQQEDSAVYLCASSSGPGLAATDTQYFGPGTRLTVL.

This clonotype was counted at least ten times. In DNA, the CDR3 is TGTGCCAGCAGCTTATGGGGTAGCAATCAGCCCCAGCATTTT. It yields the protein CASSLWGSNQPQHF. This chain uses TRBV7-2 with TRBJ1-5; D ambiguous. This CDR3 contains 14 residues. CDR1 is SGHTA and CDR2 is FQGNSA in the germline V gene. Trimming cost V 2 bases and J 0 bases, with 5 bases left between them. The full variable domain, in which reference TRBV7-2 and TRBJ1-5 provide the parts outside the CDR3, is GAGVSQSPSNKVTEKGKDVELRCDPISGHTALYWYRQSLGQGLEFLIYFQGNSAPDKSGLPSDRFSAERTGGSVSTLTIQRTQQEDSAVYLCASSLWGSNQPQHFGDGTRLSIL.

This clonotype was counted between two and nine times. The chain carries TRBV18 and TRBJ2-2; TRBD2 aligns across 7 bases. This CDR3 is 16 amino acids long. Germline values: CDR1 KGHSH, CDR2 LQKENI. V lost 2 bases to trimming and J lost 1 base; unmatched junction nucleotides: 4. The CDR3 spells CASSPRSGKNTGELFF. The CDR3 DNA reads TGTGCCAGCTCACCAAGAAGCGGGAAGAACACCGGGGAGCTGTTTTTT.

This clonotype was recorded many times. This rearrangement joins TRBV7-9 to TRBJ2-1, with a weak D call TRBD1 (5 bases). Germline V gene data show CDR1 as SEHNR and CDR2 as FQNEAQ (reference sequence). The length of the CDR3 is 12 residues. V lost 8 bases to trimming and J lost 7 bases, with 12 bases between them. The CDR3 nucleotides are TGTGCCAGCCGCACAGGAACGAATGAGCAGTTCTTC. It encodes CASRTGTNEQFF.